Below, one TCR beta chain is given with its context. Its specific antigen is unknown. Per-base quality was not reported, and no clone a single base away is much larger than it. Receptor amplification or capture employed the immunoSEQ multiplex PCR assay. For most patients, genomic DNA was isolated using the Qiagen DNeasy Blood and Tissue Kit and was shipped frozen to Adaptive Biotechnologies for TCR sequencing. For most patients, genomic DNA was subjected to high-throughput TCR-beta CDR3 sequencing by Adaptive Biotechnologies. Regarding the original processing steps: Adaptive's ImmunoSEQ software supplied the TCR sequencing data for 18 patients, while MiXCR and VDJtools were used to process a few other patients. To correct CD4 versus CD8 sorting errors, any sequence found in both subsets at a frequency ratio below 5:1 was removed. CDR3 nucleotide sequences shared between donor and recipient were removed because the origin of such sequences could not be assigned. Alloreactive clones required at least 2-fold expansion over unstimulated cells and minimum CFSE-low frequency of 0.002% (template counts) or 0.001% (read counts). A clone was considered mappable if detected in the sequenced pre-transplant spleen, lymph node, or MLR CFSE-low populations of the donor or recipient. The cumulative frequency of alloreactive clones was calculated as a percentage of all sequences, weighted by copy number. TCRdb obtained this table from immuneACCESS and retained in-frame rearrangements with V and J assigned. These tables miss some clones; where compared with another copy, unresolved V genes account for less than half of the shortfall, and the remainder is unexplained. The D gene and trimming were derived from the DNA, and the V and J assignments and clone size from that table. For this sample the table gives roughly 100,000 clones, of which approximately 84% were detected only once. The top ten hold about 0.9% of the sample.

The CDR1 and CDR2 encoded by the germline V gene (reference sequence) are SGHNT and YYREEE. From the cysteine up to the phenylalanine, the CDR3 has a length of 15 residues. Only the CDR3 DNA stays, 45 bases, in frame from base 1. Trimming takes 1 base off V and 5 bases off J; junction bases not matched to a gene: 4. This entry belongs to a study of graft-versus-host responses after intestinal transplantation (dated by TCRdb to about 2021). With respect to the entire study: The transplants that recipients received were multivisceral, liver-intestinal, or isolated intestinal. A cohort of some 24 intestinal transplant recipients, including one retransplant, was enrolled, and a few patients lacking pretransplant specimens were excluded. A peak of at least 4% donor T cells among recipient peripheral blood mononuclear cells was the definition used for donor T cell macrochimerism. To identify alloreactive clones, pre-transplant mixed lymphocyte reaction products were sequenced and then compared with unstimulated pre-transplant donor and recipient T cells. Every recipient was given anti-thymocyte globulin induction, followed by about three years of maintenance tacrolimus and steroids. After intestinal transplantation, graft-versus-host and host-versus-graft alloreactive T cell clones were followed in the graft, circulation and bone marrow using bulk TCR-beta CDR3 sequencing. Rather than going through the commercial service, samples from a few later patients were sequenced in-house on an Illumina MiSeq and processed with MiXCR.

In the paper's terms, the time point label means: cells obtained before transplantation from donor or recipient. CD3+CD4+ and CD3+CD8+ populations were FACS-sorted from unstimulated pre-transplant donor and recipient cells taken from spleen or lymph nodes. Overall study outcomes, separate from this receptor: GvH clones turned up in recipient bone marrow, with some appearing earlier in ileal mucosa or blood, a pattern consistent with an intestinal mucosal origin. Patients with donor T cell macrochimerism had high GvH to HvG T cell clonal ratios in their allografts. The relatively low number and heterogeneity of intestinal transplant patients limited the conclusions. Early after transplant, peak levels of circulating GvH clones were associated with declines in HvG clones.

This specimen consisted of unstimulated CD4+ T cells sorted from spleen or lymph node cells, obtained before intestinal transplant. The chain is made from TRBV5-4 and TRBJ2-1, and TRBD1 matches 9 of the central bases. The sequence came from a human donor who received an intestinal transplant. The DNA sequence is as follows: TGTGCCAGCAGCTTGTCCCGGGACAGGGACAATGAGCAGTTCTTC. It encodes CASSLSRDRDNEQFF.